The present entry profiles one T cell receptor beta chain with its context. Its specific antigen is unknown. The sample holds no much larger clone one base away, and base qualities are not on file. The roughly 42 donors, aged 6 to 90 years, were systemically healthy Caucasian individuals from Russia. Ten milliliters of peripheral blood were drawn from each donor into EDTA-treated Vacutainer tubes. Ficoll-Paque density-gradient centrifugation was used to isolate PBMCs, with at least 6.5 million per sample. Trizol reagent was used to extract total RNA from PBMCs, with at least 6 micrograms per sample. The percentages of naive CD45RAhigh/CD27high T cells were determined by flow cytometry on a PBMC aliquot from every donor. The library was produced with 5' RACE. The sequencer listed for this sample is Illumina HiSeq 2500. A second 7 to 11 cycle PCR used a sample-barcoded 5' primer and a J-beta primer mix. A unique molecular identifier was introduced onto each TCR beta cDNA molecule by a template-switch 5' adaptor carrying 12 random nucleotides. At least 2.5 million CDR3-containing paired-end reads were obtained from each sample. First-strand cDNA synthesis was performed from all RNA using the Mint cDNA synthesis kit, with priming by a TRBC-specific oligonucleotide. Following uracil-DNA glycosylase treatment, all cDNA underwent a first 18-cycle PCR with the universal primers M1SS and BC2_uni_R. The paper's data handling went like this. Normalization of each sample was performed by random selection of 1 million high-quality reads, each carrying a distinct molecular identifier. Instead of being binned into consensus sequences, reads with shared molecular identifiers were discarded. MiTCR, run with a Q25 quality threshold and the strictest error-elimination algorithm, handled CDR3 identification, clonotype clustering and error correction. A nonparametric unseen species model with Euler transformation was used to estimate a lower bound on total TCR beta diversity. TCRdb trimmed public reads at Q25 via fastp, called clones via MiXCR and kept in-frame beta chains. Rows matching on CDR3 protein sequence are summarized as one entry with the most common DNA and genes. Clone size and V and J calls follow TCRdb, not the original study. Across this sample there are roughly 680,000 distinct CDR3 sequences, with around 21% seen only once. The top ten clones comprise around 3.4% of the sample.

The CDR3, from cysteine to phenylalanine, totals 16 residues. The only DNA kept is the CDR3, 48 bases in frame from the first base. V lost 4 bases and J lost 0 bases, and the count of bases not matched to a germline gene is 7. Reading the germline V gene gives CDR1 SGDLS and CDR2 YYNGEE. This sample is part of a study of blood T cells in healthy people across ages (dated by TCRdb to 2014 to 2015). As for the study more broadly: In model experiments, roughly one uniquely barcoded TCR beta cDNA molecule per two T cells was captured by template switching. Using deep sequencing normalized with unique cDNA molecular identifiers, the study measured how TCR beta repertoire diversity changes with age. The donors were split into four age groups: young (average 16 years), middle-aged (about 40), aged (approximately 60) and long-lived (about 82). Donors of different ages were randomly distributed across sequencing lanes to avoid experimental bias. The study analyzed two additional independent replicas of 1 million unique cDNA reads from the same blood draw for two donors, one aged 18 to 30 and one aged 80 or older. What the work shows at the level of the full study, not this receptor alone: There was a strong correlation between observed TCR beta diversity and the percentage of naive T cells measured by flow cytometry. Because the CMV infection status of the donors was unknown, age-related changes in expanded clonotypes may potentially have been confounded. Total diversity estimates from one million sequenced T cells were considered lower bounds and underestimates. Since profiling was done on bulk unsorted PBMCs, naive and antigen-experienced compartments could not be conclusively compared. Compared with the aged group, the long-lived group had more naive CD4+ T cells, fewer expanded clones and increased TCR diversity, a pattern suggesting age selection. Observed TCR beta diversity per million T cells fell roughly linearly with age, and a significant reduction was already apparent by age roughly 40.

The sequence was obtained from a man aged 70-80 years in good health. The chain is encoded by TRBV9 joined to TRBJ2-5, with 9 middle bases fitting TRBD2. The sequenced sample was blood. The CDR3 protein: CASSSGASGDQETQYF. The nucleotides read TGTGCCAGCAGCTCCGGGGCTAGCGGGGACCAAGAGACCCAGTACTTC.